This T cell receptor (beta chain) comes out of a study of blood T cell repertoires in COVID-19. Across the study: The United States, Italy and Spain were the sources of the acute and convalescent COVID-19 samples. The cDNA or gDNA used as material had been derived from T cells, B-cell-depleted T cells, or PBMCs.

Under the authors' procedure: Scientists estimated how many nucleated cells there were by amplifying reference gene primers. Method: immunoSEQ multiplex PCR; TCRdb's copy keeps in-frame clones and lacks some. V and J calls and clone size follow that table, whereas D and trimming were derived from the DNA. This repertoire shows 60,000 to 90,000 clones, 84% found once; its top ten account for around 22%. The CDR3 spans 18 residues. Germline trimming cut 4 bases from V and 10 bases from J; bases unmatched to any gene: 21. Looked up from germline, CDR1 is SGHNT and CDR2 is YENEEA. Sequencing was done on a sample of peripheral blood. The receptor's source is a woman between 50 and 59 years old with acute or convalescent COVID-19. This chain uses TRBV11-3 with TRBJ1-3; 8 bases match TRBD1. CDR3 nucleotides: TGTGCCAGCAGCTGCCTACCACCGACCGGGACAGGCCGGGGTACCATATATTTT. Its protein is CASSCLPPTGTGRGTIYF.